The next 4 T cell receptor beta chains were all read from a single sample in a study of CD8+CD57+ T cells in acquired aplastic anemia. TCR beta VDJ and CDR3 profiles were obtained from a genomic DNA template. TCRdb redid the calling of the reads with MiXCR, one entry per CDR3 protein. The sample lists about 210,000 distinct CDR3 sequences, over 55% occurring once. The material sequenced was sorted CD4+, CD8+, or CD8+CD57+ T cells (not recorded which) from PBMCs. These receptor sequences come from a human donor in good health.

This clonotype was picked up many times. The chain recombines TRBV7-9 with TRBJ2-7, with 8 bases aligning to TRBD2. Germline trimming cut 4 bases from V and 2 bases from J; bases unmatched to any gene: 10. The CDR3 is 16 amino acids. Germline V CDR1 and CDR2: SEHNR, FQNEAQ (reference sequence). The CDR3 reads CASSSPQRGNPYEQYF. The CDR3 bases are TGTGCCAGCAGCTCCCCCCAGCGGGGGAATCCCTACGAGCAGTACTTC.

The chain combines TRBV29-1 with TRBJ1-2, with TRBD1 matching over 7 bases. After removal of 2 bases from V and 7 bases from J, the junction contained 13 bases not matched to a gene. There are 15 residues in the CDR3. Germline CDR1 is SQVTM and CDR2 is ANQGSEA. The CDR3 sequence: CSVEPTRGRIGGYTF. The CDR3, as DNA: TGCAGCGTTGAACCGACAAGGGGGCGAATCGGTGGCTACACCTTC.

J is TRBJ1-1 and V is TRBV20-1; D is unclear. Trimming removed 6 bases from V and 6 bases from J, with 11 bases in between. From germline, CDR1 is DFQATT and CDR2 SNEGSKA (reference sequence). CDR3 length: 11 amino acids. Here the CDR3 reads CSAILKAEAFF. CDR3 sequence (DNA): TGCAGTGCCATATTAAAGGCTGAAGCTTTCTTT.

The chain joins TRBV2 to TRBJ1-5; D may be TRBD1 (6 bases). V was trimmed by 4 bases and J by 7 bases, leaving 11 bases between them. CDR3 length: 13 amino acids. The germline CDR1 and CDR2 sequences are SNHLY and FYNNEI. Written as DNA, the CDR3 is TGTGCCAGCAGTGCCAGGGGCCGGCAGCCCCAGCATTTT. Translating gives CASSARGRQPQHF.